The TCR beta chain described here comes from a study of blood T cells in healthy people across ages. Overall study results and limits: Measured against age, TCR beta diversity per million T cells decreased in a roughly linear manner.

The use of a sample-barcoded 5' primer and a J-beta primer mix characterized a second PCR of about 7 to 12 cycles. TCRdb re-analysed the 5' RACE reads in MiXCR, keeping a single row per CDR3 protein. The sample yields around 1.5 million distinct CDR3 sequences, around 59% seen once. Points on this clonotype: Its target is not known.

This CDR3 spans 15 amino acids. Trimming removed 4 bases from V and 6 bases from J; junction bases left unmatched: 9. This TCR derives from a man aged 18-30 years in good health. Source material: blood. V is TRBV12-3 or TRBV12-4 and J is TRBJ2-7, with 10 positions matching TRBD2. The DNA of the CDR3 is TGTGCCAGCAGTTCCCTAGCGGGAGTAAGCCTCGAGCAGTACTTC. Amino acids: CASSSLAGVSLEQYF.